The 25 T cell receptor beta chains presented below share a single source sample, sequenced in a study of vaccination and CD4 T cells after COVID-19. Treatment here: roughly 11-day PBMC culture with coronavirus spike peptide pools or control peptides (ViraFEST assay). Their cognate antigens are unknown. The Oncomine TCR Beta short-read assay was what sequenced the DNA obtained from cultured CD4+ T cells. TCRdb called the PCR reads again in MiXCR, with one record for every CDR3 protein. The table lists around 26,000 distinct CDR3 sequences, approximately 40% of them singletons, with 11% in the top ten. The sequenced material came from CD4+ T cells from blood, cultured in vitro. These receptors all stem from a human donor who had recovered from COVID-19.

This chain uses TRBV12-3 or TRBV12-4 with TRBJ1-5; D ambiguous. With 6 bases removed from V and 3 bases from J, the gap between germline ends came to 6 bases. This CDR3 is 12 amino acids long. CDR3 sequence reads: CASRQNNQPQHF. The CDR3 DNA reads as TGTGCCAGCAGACAGAACAATCAGCCCCAGCATTTT.

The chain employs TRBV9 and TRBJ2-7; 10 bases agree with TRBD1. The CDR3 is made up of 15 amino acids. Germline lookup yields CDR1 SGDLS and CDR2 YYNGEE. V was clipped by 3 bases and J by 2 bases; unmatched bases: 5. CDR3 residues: CASSGRDRGPYEQYF. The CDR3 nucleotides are TGTGCCAGCAGCGGAAGGGACAGGGGACCCTACGAGCAGTACTTC.

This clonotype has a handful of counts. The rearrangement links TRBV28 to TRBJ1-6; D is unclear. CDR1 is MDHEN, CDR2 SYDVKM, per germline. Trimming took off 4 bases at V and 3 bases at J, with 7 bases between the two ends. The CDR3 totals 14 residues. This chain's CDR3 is CASSSTSYNSPLHF. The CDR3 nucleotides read TGTGCCAGCAGTTCGACCAGCTATAATTCACCCCTCCACTTT.

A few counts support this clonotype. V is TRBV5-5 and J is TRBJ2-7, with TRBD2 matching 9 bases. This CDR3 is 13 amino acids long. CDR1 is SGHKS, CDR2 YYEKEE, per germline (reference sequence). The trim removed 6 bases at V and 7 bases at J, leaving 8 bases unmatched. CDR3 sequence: CASNPSGTSEQYF. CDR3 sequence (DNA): TGTGCCAGCAACCCTAGCGGGACGTCGGAGCAGTACTTC.

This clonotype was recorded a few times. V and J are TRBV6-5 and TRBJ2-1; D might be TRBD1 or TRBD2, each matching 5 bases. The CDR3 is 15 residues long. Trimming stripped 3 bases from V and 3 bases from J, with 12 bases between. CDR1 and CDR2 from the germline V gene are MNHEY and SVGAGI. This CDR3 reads CASSYRLGRYNEQFF. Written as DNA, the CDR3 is TGTGCCAGCAGTTATAGATTGGGACGCTACAATGAGCAGTTCTTC.

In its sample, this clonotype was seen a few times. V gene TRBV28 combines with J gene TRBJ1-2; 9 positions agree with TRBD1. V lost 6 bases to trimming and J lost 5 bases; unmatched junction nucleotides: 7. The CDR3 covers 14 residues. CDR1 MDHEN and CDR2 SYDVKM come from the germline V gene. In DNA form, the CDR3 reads TGTGCCAGCAGCCCGGGACAGGGCGCTTATGGCTACACCTTC. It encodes CASSPGQGAYGYTF.

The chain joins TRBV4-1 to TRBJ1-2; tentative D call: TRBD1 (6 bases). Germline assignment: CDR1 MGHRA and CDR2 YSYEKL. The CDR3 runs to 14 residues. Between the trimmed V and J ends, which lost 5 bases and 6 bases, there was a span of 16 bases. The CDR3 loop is CASSARGKNDGYTF. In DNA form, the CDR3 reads TGCGCCAGCAGCGCAAGGGGGAAAAATGATGGCTACACCTTC.

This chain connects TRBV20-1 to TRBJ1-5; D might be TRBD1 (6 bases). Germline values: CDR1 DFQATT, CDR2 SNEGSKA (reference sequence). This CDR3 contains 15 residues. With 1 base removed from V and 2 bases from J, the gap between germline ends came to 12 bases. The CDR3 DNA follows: TGCAGTGCTAGAGTGGACAGCAAGGGCAATCAGCCCCAGCATTTT. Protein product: CSARVDSKGNQPQHF.

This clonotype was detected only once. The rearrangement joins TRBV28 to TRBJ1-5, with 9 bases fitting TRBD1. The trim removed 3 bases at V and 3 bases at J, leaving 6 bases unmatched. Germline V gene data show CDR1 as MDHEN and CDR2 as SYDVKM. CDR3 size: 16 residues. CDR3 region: CASSLVTGGTNQPQHF. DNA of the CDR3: TGTGCCAGCAGTTTGGTGACAGGGGGAACCAATCAGCCCCAGCATTTT.

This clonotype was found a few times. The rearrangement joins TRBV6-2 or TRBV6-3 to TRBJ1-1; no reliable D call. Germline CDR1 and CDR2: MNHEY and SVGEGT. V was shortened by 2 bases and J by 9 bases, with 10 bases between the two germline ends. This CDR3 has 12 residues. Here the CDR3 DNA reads TGTGCCAGCAGTTACACGGCAGGCCAAGCTTTCTTT. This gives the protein CASSYTAGQAFF.

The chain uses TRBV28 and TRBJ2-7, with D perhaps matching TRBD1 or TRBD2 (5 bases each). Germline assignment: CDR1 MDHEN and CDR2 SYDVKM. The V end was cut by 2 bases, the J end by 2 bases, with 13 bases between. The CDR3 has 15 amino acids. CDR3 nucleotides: TGTGCCAGCAGTTTAAGGACGGGGCATACCTACGAGCAGTACTTC. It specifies CASSLRTGHTYEQYF.

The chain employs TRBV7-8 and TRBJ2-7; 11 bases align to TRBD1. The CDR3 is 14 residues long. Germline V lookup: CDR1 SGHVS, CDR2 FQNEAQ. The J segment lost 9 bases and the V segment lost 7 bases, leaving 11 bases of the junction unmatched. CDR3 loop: CASNPTDRGLGQYF. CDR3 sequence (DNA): TGTGCCAGCAACCCGACGGACAGGGGGCTGGGGCAGTACTTC.

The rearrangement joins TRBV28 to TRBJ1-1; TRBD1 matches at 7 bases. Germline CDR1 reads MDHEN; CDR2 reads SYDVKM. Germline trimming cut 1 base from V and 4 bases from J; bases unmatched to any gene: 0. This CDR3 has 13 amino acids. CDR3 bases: TGTGCCAGCAGTTTATCAGGGGGCACTGAAGCTTTCTTT. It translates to CASSLSGGTEAFF.

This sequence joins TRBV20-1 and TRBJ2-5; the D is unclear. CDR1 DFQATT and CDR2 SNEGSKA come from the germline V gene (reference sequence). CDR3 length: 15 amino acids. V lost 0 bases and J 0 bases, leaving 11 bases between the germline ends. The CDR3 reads CSARDGRTNQETQYF. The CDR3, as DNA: TGCAGTGCTAGAGACGGACGGACGAACCAAGAGACCCAGTACTTC.

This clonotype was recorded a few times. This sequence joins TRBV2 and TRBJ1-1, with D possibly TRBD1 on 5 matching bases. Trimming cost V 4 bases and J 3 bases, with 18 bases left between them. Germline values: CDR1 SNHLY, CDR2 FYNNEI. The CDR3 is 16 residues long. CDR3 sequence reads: CASSGRAGRGDTEAFF. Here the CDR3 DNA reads TGTGCCAGCAGTGGACGGGCAGGGCGGGGGGACACTGAAGCTTTCTTT.

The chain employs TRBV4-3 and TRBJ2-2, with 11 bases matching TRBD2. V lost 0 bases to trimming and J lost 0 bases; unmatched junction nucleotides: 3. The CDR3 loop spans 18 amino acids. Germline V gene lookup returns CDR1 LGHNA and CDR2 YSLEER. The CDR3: CASSQETSGDANTGELFF. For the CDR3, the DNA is TGCGCCAGCAGCCAAGAGACTAGCGGGGACGCGAACACCGGGGAGCTGTTTTTT.

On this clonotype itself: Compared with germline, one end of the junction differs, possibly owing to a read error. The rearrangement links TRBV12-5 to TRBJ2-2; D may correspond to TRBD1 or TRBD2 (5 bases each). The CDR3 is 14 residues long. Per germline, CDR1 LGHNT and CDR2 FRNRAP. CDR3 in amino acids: CASGLGVDTGELFF. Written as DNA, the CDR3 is TGTGCTAGCGGTTTGGGGGTCGACACCGGGGAGCTGTTTTTT.

CDR3 in amino acids: CASSLAAGYQETQYF. CDR3 DNA sequence: TGTGCCAGCAGCTTAGCAGCAGGTTACCAAGAGACCCAGTACTTC. The rearrangement joins TRBV7-9 to TRBJ2-5; D is ambiguous. V shed 0 bases and J shed 0 bases, with 8 bases lying between them. Looked up from germline, CDR1 is SEHNR and CDR2 is FQNEAQ (reference sequence). CDR3 length: 15 amino acids.

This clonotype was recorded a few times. For the CDR3, the DNA is TGTGCCAGCAGCTCCACTAGCACAGATACGCAGTATTTT. Amino acids: CASSSTSTDTQYF. J is TRBJ2-3 and V is TRBV11-2, with D uncertain. CDR1 is SGHAT and CDR2 is FQNNGV in the germline V gene. The length of the CDR3 is 13 residues. Trimming took off 4 bases at V and 0 bases at J, with 5 bases between the two ends. The variable domain in full, completed from reference TRBV11-2 and TRBJ2-3, reads EAGVAQSPRYKIIEKRQSVAFWCNPISGHATLYWYQQILGQGPKLLIQFQNNGVVDDSQLPKDRFSAERLKGVDSTLKIQPAKLEDSAVYLCASSSTSTDTQYFGPGTRLTVL.

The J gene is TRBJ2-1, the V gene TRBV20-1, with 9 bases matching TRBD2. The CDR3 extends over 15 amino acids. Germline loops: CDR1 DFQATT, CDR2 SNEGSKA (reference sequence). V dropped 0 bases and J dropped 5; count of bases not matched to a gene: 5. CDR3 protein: CSARDRLAVNNEQFF. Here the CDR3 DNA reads TGCAGTGCTAGAGATCGACTAGCGGTTAACAATGAGCAGTTCTTC.

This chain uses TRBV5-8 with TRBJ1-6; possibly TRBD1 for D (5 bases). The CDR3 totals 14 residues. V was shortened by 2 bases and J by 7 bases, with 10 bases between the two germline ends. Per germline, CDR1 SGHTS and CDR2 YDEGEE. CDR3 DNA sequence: TGTGCCAGCAGCTTTCAGCGGGGGAATTCACCCCTCCACTTT. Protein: CASSFQRGNSPLHF.

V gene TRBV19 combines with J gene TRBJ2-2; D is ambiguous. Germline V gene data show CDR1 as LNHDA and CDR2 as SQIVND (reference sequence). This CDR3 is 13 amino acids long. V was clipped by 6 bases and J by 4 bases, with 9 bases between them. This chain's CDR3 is CASSSMGTGELFF. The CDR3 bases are TGTGCCAGTAGCTCTATGGGCACCGGGGAGCTGTTTTTT.

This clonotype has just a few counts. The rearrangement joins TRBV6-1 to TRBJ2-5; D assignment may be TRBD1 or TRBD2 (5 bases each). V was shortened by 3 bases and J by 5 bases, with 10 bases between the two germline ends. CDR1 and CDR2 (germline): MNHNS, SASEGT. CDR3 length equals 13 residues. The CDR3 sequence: CASSDGTLETQYF. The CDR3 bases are TGTGCCAGCAGTGACGGGACCCTGGAGACCCAGTACTTC.

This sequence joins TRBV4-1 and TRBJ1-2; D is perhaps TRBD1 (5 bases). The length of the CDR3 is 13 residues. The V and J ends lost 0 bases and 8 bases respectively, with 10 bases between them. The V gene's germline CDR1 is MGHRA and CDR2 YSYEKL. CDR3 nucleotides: TGCGCCAGCAGCCAAGATGGGGGGAAGGGCTACACCTTC. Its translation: CASSQDGGKGYTF.

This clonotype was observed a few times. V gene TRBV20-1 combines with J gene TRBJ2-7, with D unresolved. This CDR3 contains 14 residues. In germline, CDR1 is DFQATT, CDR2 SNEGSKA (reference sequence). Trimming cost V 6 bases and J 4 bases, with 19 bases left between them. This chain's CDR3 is CSAPPWGSPYEQYF. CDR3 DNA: TGCAGTGCCCCGCCTTGGGGTAGCCCTTACGAGCAGTACTTC.